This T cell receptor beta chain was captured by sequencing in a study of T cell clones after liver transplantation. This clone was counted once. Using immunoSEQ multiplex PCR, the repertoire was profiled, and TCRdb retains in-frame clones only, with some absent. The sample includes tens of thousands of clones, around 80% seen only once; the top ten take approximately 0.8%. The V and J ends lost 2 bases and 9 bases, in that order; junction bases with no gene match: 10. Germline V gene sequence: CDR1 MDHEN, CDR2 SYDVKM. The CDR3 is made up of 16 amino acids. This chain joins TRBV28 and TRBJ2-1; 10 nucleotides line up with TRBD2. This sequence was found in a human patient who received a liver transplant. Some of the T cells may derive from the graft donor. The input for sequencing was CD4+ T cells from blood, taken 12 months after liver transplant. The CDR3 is CASSLRSGRAWPEQFF. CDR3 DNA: TGTGCCAGCAGTTTAAGAAGCGGGAGGGCCTGGCCTGAGCAGTTCTTC. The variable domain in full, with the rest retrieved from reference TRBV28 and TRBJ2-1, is DVKVTQSSRYLVKRTGEKVFLECVQDMDHENMFWYRQDPGLGLRLIYFSYDVKMKEKGDIPEGYSVSREKKERFSLILESASTNQTSMYLCASSLRSGRAWPEQFFGPGTRLTVL.